This T cell receptor beta chain was sequenced for a study of blood T cell repertoires in COVID-19. Study-level information: Acute and convalescent COVID-19 samples came from the United States, Italy and Spain.

This CDR3 is built from 14 residues. Germline loops: CDR1 SGDLS, CDR2 YYNGEE. Points on this clone: An end of the junction does not agree with germline; a read error may underlie this.

Original methodology: The assay estimated nucleated cells by amplifying reference gene primers. Here immunoSEQ multiplex PCR was the method, and the copy in TCRdb shows in-frame clones only, minus some. The DNA gave D and trimming, while V, J and clone size come from that table. The data contain almost 400,000 clones, over 75% of them singletons. Participant age was 18 to 89 years, and participants resided in about 25 US areas. Sequencing was done on a sample of PBMCs or T cells enriched from blood (not recorded which). The chain has TRBV9 and TRBJ2-4; 10 bases match TRBD2. The clonotype was recovered from a woman aged 25-40 years with acute COVID-19. The CDR3 loop reads CARSGGGRGNIQYF. DNA of the CDR3: TGTGCCCGCAGCGGGGGGGGGCGGGGAAACATTCAGTACTTC.